This TCR beta chain is from a study of early T cells in non-severe SARS-CoV-2 infection. Study-wide results and limits: Private and CD4 specificities were missed by VDJdb matching, which favored anti-spike CD8 responses.

As concerns this clonotype: What it binds is unknown.

cDNA molecules, individually, were tagged with unique molecular identifiers. TCRdb independently ran MiXCR on the 5' RACE reads; one entry per CDR3 protein. The sample lists about 57,000 distinct CDR3 sequences, 10% to 15% occurring once. Trimming left V 0 bases short and J 5 bases short, with 11 bases between. The CDR3 is made up of 15 amino acids. Germline V gives CDR1 LGHDT, CDR2 YNNKEL (reference sequence). The origin of this receptor is an adult who was a healthcare worker with PCR-confirmed SARS-CoV-2 infection or an uninfected control (not recorded which). This chain uses TRBV3-1 with TRBJ1-5; the D gene is possibly TRBD1 (6 bases). Material for sequencing was whole blood. The CDR3 coding sequence is TGTGCCAGCAGCCAAGAGGGGGGCAGAGATCAGCCCCAGCATTTT. Amino acid sequence: CASSQEGGRDQPQHF.